The 20 T cell receptor beta chains reported below all come from one sample, sequenced in a study of CD8 T cells in ankylosing spondylitis. Findings of the study overall: Blood of patients with ankylosing spondylitis appeared to be characterized by a TCR beta motif of 8 or 9 highly homologous variants.

TCRdb used MiXCR to reprocess the 5' RACE reads, holding one entry per CDR3 protein. This sample yields about 330,000 distinct CDR3 sequences, of which under 8.5% are seen a single time; just over 14% belongs to the top ten. Which antigens these TCRs recognize remains unknown. Sequencing was performed on blood, either unsorted or a sorted T cell fraction (not recorded which). The receptor source for this set is a male donor with ankylosing spondylitis.

The genes are TRBV7-9 and TRBJ1-4, with a weak D call TRBD1 (6 bases). The V and J ends lost 5 bases and 4 bases respectively, with 17 bases between them. This CDR3 spans 16 amino acids. Germline values: CDR1 SEHNR, CDR2 FQNEAQ (reference sequence). CDR3 residues: CASSPIGTPDNEKLFF. DNA for the CDR3: TGTGCCAGCAGCCCTATTGGGACACCGGATAATGAAAAACTGTTTTTT. Together with reference TRBV7-9 and TRBJ1-4, the CDR3 gives the full variable domain: DTGVSQNPRHKITKRGQNVTFRCDPISEHNRLYWYRQTLGQGPEFLTYFQNEAQLEKSRLLSDRFSAERPKGSFSTLEIQRTEQGDSAMYLCASSPIGTPDNEKLFFGSGTQLSVL.

The V call is TRBV6-5, the J call TRBJ1-5; possibly TRBD1 for D (6 bases). Germline V gene sequence: CDR1 MNHEY, CDR2 SVGAGI. V lost 0 bases and J lost 6, with 9 bases in between. The CDR3 loop spans 14 amino acids. CDR3 nucleotides: TGTGCCAGCAGTTACTCCACAGGGAGTCAGCCCCAGCATTTT. As protein: CASSYSTGSQPQHF.

This clonotype was observed many times. The chain is built from TRBV5-1 and TRBJ2-2, with D hard to call. Per the germline V gene, CDR1 is SGHRS and CDR2 is YFSETQ. CDR3 length: 14 amino acids. The germline V and J ends were trimmed by 0 bases and 1 base, with 4 bases remaining between them. The CDR3 coding sequence is TGCGCCAGCAGCTTGGATCAGAACACCGGGGAGCTGTTTTTT. Translated: CASSLDQNTGELFF.

The genes are TRBV10-3 and TRBJ2-1; D is perhaps TRBD2 (6 bases). Looked up from germline, CDR1 is ENHRY and CDR2 is SYGVKD. The CDR3 is made up of 19 amino acids. With 5 bases removed from V and 5 bases from J, the gap between germline ends came to 28 bases. The CDR3 DNA reads TGTGCCATCAGTTTCGGGGGTACGTCTGCGGCCCACCCCGACAATGAGCAGTTCTTC. This gives the protein CAISFGGTSAAHPDNEQFF.

The rearrangement joins TRBV27 to TRBJ1-4; maybe TRBD1 (5 bases). The CDR3 contains 13 residues. Trimming removed 8 bases at V and 7 bases at J, with 14 bases between. CDR1 is MNHEY and CDR2 is SMNVEV in the germline V gene (reference sequence). Here the CDR3 DNA reads TGTGCCAGCGGAAGGGACCGGGTTGAAAAACTGTTTTTT. It yields the protein CASGRDRVEKLFF.

This clonotype was found a few times. V usage is TRBV5-1 and J usage is TRBJ2-4; TRBD1 matches at 7 bases. Germline-derived CDR1 and CDR2 are SGHRS and YFSETQ. V trimming: 5 bases; J trimming: 2 bases; junction bases outside the gene matches: 7. The length of the CDR3 is 15 residues. CDR3 nucleotide sequence: TGCGCCAGCAGAACAGGGGACGGAACCAAAAACATTCAGTACTTC. Translated, it gives CASRTGDGTKNIQYF.

This clonotype has at least ten counts. The rearrangement links TRBV12-5 to TRBJ2-7; D is perhaps TRBD1 (5 bases). Germline V gene lookup returns CDR1 LGHNT and CDR2 FRNRAP. V gave up 5 bases and J gave up 2 bases, with 10 bases separating them. The CDR3 runs 13 residues. The CDR3 DNA reads TGTGCTAGTGGTATGGACACAACCTACGAGCAGTACTTC. It encodes CASGMDTTYEQYF.

This clonotype showed up many times. This sequence joins TRBV5-1 and TRBJ2-2; 7 nucleotides match TRBD1. The CDR3 covers 13 residues. Trimming at V came to 1 base and at J to 10 bases, leaving 4 bases not matched to a gene. Germline CDR1 is SGHRS and CDR2 is YFSETQ. The CDR3 spells CASSLSGGQELFF. CDR3 sequence (DNA): TGCGCCAGCAGCTTGTCAGGGGGACAGGAGCTGTTTTTT.

In this sample, this clonotype turned up a few times. V is TRBV14 and J is TRBJ1-5; D call uncertain. Germline V gene sequence: CDR1 SGHDN, CDR2 FVKESK. This CDR3 contains 14 residues. Between the trimmed V and J ends, which lost 3 bases and 5 bases, there was a span of 11 bases. The CDR3 loop reads CASSQAGGHQPQHF. The CDR3 DNA reads as TGTGCCAGCAGCCAGGCCGGAGGGCATCAGCCCCAGCATTTT.

This clonotype turned up a few times. This chain connects TRBV6-2 or TRBV6-3 to TRBJ2-1; D might be TRBD2 (7 bases). This CDR3 is built from 13 residues. Germline V gene data show CDR1 as MNHEY and CDR2 as SVGEGT. V was shortened by 5 bases and J by 11 bases, with 16 bases between the two germline ends. CDR3 coding DNA: TGTGCCAGCAGTCCCCGCGGGGGCGGTCAGCAGTTCTTC. Protein: CASSPRGGGQQFF.

The sample holds a few counts of this clonotype. This chain joins TRBV20-1 and TRBJ2-3; the D is unclear. CDR1 is DFQATT and CDR2 is SNEGSKA in the germline V gene (reference sequence). The CDR3 is 17 amino acids. V dropped 6 bases and J dropped 2 bases, with 24 bases sitting between them. The CDR3 sequence: CSARFEPSWVHTDTQYF. Here the CDR3 DNA reads TGCAGTGCCCGGTTCGAGCCGTCGTGGGTACACACAGATACGCAGTATTTT.

The chain uses TRBV7-9 and TRBJ2-5, with 7 bases fitting TRBD2. The germline gives CDR1 SEHNR, CDR2 FQNEAQ (reference sequence). Trimming cost V 0 bases and J 0 bases; bases outside gene matches: 1. CDR3 length: 15 residues. The CDR3 here is CASSLAGGYQETQYF. In DNA, the CDR3 is TGTGCCAGCAGCTTAGCGGGAGGGTACCAAGAGACCCAGTACTTC. Supplemented by reference TRBV7-9 and TRBJ2-5, the full variable domain reads DTGVSQNPRHKITKRGQNVTFRCDPISEHNRLYWYRQTLGQGPEFLTYFQNEAQLEKSRLLSDRFSAERPKGSFSTLEIQRTEQGDSAMYLCASSLAGGYQETQYFGPGTRLLVL.

The sample holds many counts of this clonotype. The chain is built from TRBV7-8 and TRBJ2-7, with no clear D. The V gene's germline CDR1 is SGHVS and CDR2 FQNEAQ. The CDR3 extends over 15 amino acids. Trimming cost V 1 base and J 3 bases, with 13 bases left between them. The CDR3 region is CASSLGSRTDYEQYF. As DNA, the CDR3 is TGTGCCAGCAGCTTAGGGTCTCGGACGGACTACGAGCAGTACTTC.

The chain is built from TRBV7-9 and TRBJ2-5; D call uncertain. V gave up 6 bases and J gave up 2 bases, with 10 bases separating them. Germline CDR1 and CDR2: SEHNR and FQNEAQ (reference sequence). CDR3 size: 13 residues. CDR3 protein: CASRAQEQETQYF. As DNA, the CDR3 is TGTGCCAGCAGAGCCCAGGAGCAAGAGACCCAGTACTTC. Combining the CDR3 with reference TRBV7-9 and TRBJ2-5 gives the whole variable domain DTGVSQNPRHKITKRGQNVTFRCDPISEHNRLYWYRQTLGQGPEFLTYFQNEAQLEKSRLLSDRFSAERPKGSFSTLEIQRTEQGDSAMYLCASRAQEQETQYFGPGTRLLVL.

This clonotype was seen a few times. V and J are TRBV6-1 and TRBJ2-1; D might be TRBD2 (5 bases). This CDR3 comprises 13 residues. V dropped 6 bases and J dropped 6 bases, with 12 bases sitting between them. CDR1 MNHNS and CDR2 SASEGT come from the germline V gene. The CDR3 spells CASRRSGGNEQFF. CDR3 nucleotide sequence: TGTGCCAGCAGGAGAAGCGGAGGCAATGAGCAGTTCTTC.

This sequence joins TRBV6-1 and TRBJ2-1; D gene uncertain. V gave up 6 bases and J gave up 8 bases, with 20 bases separating them. Germline V gene data show CDR1 as MNHNS and CDR2 as SASEGT. This CDR3 comprises 15 residues. The chain's CDR3 is CASSNLWPMLYEQFF. CDR3 DNA sequence: TGTGCCAGCAGCAACCTTTGGCCCATGCTCTATGAGCAGTTCTTC.

This clonotype was detected only a few times. The CDR3 loop is CASSQARGAGGELFF. The DNA for the CDR3 is TGTGCCAGCAGCCAAGCTAGGGGCGCCGGCGGGGAGCTGTTTTTT. The chain combines TRBV3-1 with TRBJ2-2; maybe TRBD1 (5 bases). CDR1 is LGHDT and CDR2 is YNNKEL in the germline V gene (reference sequence). The CDR3 is 15 amino acids. Trimming removed 1 base at V and 7 bases at J, with 13 bases between.

This clonotype has at least ten counts. The gene calls are TRBV20-1 and TRBJ2-1, with no clear D. The V gene lost 2 bases and the J gene lost 6 bases, with 11 bases spanning the gap. Germline V gives CDR1 DFQATT, CDR2 SNEGSKA (reference sequence). This CDR3 spans 13 amino acids. The CDR3 spells CSARNGMGNEQFF. The CDR3 DNA follows: TGCAGTGCTAGAAATGGGATGGGCAATGAGCAGTTCTTC.

This clonotype has a handful of counts. The gene calls are TRBV5-1 and TRBJ2-7; 7 bases line up with TRBD1. The germline gives CDR1 SGHRS, CDR2 YFSETQ. The junction had 4 bases not matched to a gene; V was cut back by 0 bases and J by 1 base. The length of the CDR3 is 15 residues. The CDR3 region is CASSLAGQNSYEQYF. The CDR3 region has the DNA TGCGCCAGCAGCTTGGCGGGACAGAATTCCTACGAGCAGTACTTC.

This chain joins TRBV29-1 and TRBJ2-2; D is unclear. Trimming took off 4 bases at V and 0 bases at J, with 9 bases between the two ends. Germline V gene data show CDR1 as SQVTM and CDR2 as ANQGSEA. The CDR3 contains 14 residues. The CDR3 region has the DNA TGCAGCGTTGGAGGTACCACGAACACCGGGGAGCTGTTTTTT. It specifies CSVGGTTNTGELFF.